This T cell receptor beta chain is from a study of T cell repertoires and Cas9 in healthy adults. Background on the study: Multi-effector potency, cytotoxicity and lineage were assessed in SpCas9-reactive CD4 and CD8 T cells.

Germline CDR1 reads SGHVS; CDR2 reads FQNEAQ. Trimming cost V 5 bases and J 10 bases; bases outside gene matches: 4. The CDR3 is made up of 13 amino acids. A note on this clone: Its target is not known.

Study-level findings and limits: SpCas9-reactive regulatory T cells reportedly mitigated SpCas9-reactive effector T cells in vitro.

Only in-frame clones appear in the TCRdb table, and some are missing; sequencing was by immunoSEQ multiplex PCR. Counted here are tens of thousands of clones, 92% occurring once; the ten biggest clones make up approximately 0.8%. This TCR was recovered from a human donor in good health. The chain is built from TRBV7-8 and TRBJ2-1; 11 nucleotides agree with TRBD2. Input material: CD4+ effector T cells (CD127+, CD25-, CD137-, CD154-) from PBMCs; culture status not recorded. CDR3 in amino acids: CASSNIAGGEQFF. The CDR3 bases are TGTGCCAGCAGCAATATAGCGGGAGGGGAGCAGTTCTTC.